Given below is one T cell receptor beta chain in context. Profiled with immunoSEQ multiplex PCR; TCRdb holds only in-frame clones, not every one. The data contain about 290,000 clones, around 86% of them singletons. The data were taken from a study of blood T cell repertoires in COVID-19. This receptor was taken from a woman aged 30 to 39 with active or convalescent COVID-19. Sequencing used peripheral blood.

The CDR3 DNA follows: TGTGCCAGCAGCCCAGGATCAGCCGGCGAGCAGTACTTC. It codes for CASSPGSAGEQYF. The chain has TRBV9 and TRBJ2-7; no clear D. The CDR3 runs 13 residues. Trimming removed 4 bases at V and 6 bases at J, with 14 bases between. Germline V gene data show CDR1 as SGDLS and CDR2 as YYNGEE.